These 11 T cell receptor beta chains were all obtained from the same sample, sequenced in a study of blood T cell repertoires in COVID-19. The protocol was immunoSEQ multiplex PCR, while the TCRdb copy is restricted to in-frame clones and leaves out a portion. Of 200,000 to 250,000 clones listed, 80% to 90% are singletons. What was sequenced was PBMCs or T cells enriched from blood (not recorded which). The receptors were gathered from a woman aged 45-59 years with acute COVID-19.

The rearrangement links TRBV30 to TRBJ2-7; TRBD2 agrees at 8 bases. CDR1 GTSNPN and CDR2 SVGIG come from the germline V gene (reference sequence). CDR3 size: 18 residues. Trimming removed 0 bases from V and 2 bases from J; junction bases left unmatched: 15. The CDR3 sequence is CAWSVLRRGTRRTYEQYF. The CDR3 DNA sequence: TGTGCCTGGAGTGTATTAAGGAGAGGGACTAGAAGAACCTACGAGCAGTACTTC.

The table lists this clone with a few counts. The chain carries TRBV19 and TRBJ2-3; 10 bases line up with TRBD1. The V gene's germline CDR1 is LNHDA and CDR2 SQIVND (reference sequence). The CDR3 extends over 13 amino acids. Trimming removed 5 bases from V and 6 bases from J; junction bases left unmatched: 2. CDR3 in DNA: TGTGCCAGTAGTGTGACAGGGGGCGATACGCAGTATTTT. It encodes CASSVTGGDTQYF.

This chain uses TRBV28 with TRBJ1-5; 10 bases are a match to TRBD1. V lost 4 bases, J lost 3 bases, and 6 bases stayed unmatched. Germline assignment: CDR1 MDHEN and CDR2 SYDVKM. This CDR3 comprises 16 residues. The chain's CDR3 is CASSSTGQGHNQPQHF. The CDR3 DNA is TGTGCCAGCAGTTCTACGGGACAGGGGCACAATCAGCCCCAGCATTTT.

CDR3 in DNA: TGTGCCAGCAGCCGGGGCGGAGTCGAACAAGAGACCCAGTACTTC. Translated, it gives CASSRGGVEQETQYF. V gene TRBV4-2 combines with J gene TRBJ2-5; a possible D gene is TRBD1 (5 bases). The germline V gene encodes CDR1 LGHNA and CDR2 YNFKEQ. The V gene lost 4 bases and the J gene lost 2 bases, with 14 bases spanning the gap. The CDR3 contains 15 residues.

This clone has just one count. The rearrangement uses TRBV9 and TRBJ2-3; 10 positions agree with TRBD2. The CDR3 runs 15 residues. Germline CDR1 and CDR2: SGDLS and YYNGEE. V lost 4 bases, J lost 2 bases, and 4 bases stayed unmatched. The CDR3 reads CASSLGTSATDTQYF. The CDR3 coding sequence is TGTGCCAGCAGCTTAGGGACTAGCGCCACAGATACGCAGTATTTT.

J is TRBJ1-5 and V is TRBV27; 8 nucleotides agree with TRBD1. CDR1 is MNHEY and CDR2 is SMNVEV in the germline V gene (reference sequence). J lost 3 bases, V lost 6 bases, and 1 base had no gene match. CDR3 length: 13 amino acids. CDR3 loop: CASRGQVNQPQHF. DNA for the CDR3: TGTGCCAGCAGGGGACAGGTCAATCAGCCCCAGCATTTT.

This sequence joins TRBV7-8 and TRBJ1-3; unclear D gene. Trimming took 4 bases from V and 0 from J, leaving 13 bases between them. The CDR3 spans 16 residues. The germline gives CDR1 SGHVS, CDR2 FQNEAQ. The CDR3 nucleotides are TGTGCCAGCAGCTCATTCCGCGGGAGCTCTGGAAACACCATATATTTT. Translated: CASSSFRGSSGNTIYF. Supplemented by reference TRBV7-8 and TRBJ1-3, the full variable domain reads GAGVSQSPRYKVAKRGQDVALRCDPISGHVSLFWYQQALGQGPEFLTYFQNEAQLDKSGLPSDRFFAERPEGSVSTLKIQRTQQEDSAVYLCASSSFRGSSGNTIYFGEGSWLTVV.

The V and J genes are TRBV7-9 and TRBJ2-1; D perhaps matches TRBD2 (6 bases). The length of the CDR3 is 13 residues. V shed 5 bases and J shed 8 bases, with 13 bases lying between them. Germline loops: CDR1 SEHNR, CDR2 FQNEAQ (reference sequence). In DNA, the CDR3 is TGTGCCAGCAGCATCCTGGGAGGCGATGAGCAGTTCTTC. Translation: CASSILGGDEQFF.

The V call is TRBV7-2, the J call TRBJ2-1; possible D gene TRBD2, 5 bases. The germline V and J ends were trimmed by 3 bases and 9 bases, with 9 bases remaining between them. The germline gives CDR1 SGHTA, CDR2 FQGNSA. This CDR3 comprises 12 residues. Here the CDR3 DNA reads TGTGCCAGCAGCTTCCTAGCTACTGAGCAGTTCTTC. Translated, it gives CASSFLATEQFF.

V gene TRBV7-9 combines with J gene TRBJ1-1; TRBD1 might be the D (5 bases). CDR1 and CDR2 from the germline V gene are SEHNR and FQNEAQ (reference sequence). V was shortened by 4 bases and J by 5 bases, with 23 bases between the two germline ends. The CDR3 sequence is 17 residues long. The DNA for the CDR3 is TGTGCCAGCAGCTCAGATACCCCTTTCAGGGTCCGGACTGAAGCTTTCTTT. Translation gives CASSSDTPFRVRTEAFF.

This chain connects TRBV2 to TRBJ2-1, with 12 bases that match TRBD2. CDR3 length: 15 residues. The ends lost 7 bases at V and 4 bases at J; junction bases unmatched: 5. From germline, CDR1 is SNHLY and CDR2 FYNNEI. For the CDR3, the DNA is TGTGCCAGCATGAAGACTAGCGGGAGTTACAATGAGCAGTTCTTC. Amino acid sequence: CASMKTSGSYNEQFF.